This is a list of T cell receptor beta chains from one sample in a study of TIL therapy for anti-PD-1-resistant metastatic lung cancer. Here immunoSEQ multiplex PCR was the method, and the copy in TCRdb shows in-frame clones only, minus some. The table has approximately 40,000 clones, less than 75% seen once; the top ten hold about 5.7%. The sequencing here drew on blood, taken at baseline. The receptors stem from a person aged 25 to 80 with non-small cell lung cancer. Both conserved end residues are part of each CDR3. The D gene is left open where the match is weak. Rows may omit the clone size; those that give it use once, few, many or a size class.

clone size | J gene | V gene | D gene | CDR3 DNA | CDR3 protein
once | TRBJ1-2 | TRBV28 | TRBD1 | TGTGCCAGCGGGAGGACAGGGGGCGACTATGGCTACACCTTC | CASGRTGGDYGYTF
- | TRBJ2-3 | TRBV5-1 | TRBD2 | TGCGCCAGCAGCCCCGGAGCGGGAGTAGGCACAGATACGCAGTATTTT | CASSPGAGVGTDTQYF
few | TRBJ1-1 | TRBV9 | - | TGTGCCAGCAGCGTAGGGGACGGGGGGAACACTGAAGCTTTCTTT | CASSVGDGGNTEAFF
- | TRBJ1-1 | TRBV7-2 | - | TGTGCCAGCAGAACGACAAGGAACACTGAAGCTTTCTTT | CASRTTRNTEAFF
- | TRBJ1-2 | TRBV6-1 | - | TGTGCCAGCAGTCAACTGGGAGTGGACTATGGCTACACCTTC | CASSQLGVDYGYTF
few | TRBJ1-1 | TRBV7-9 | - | TGTGCCAGCAGCTTAGGTGGAGGGAATCCCACTGAAGCTTTCTTT | CASSLGGGNPTEAFF
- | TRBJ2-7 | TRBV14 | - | TGTGCCAGCAGCCCAAACAGGGTCGGGGGCGAGCAGTACTTC | CASSPNRVGGEQYF
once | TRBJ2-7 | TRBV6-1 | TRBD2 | TGTGCCAGCAGTGAATCGTCGGGGGGTGGCCTCTACGAGCAGTACTTC | CASSESSGGGLYEQYF
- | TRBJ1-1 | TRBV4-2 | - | TGTGCCAGCAGCCAAGGGGGGGCGGACACTGAAGCTTTCTTT | CASSQGGADTEAFF
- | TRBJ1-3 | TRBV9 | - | TGTGCCAGCAGCGTAACTACAGGGCTCTCTGGAAACACCATATATTTT | CASSVTTGLSGNTIYF
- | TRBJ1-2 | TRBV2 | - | TGTGCCAGCAGTGTTGACGACGGAAACTATGGCTACACCTTC | CASSVDDGNYGYTF
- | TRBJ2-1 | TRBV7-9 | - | TGTGCCAGCAGCTTAGGAGTGGTGTCCGGTGAGCAGTTCTTC | CASSLGVVSGEQFF
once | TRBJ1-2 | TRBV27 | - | TGTGCCAGCAGTAAGGGAAGAATTTATGGCTACACCTTC | CASSKGRIYGYTF
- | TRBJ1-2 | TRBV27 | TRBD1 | TGTGCCAGCAGTCCAGGGACAGGGGGAAATGGCTACACCTTC | CASSPGTGGNGYTF
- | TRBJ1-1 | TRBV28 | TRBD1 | TGTGCCAGCAGTTCCCGGACAGGGGCCAACACTGAAGCTTTCTTT | CASSSRTGANTEAFF
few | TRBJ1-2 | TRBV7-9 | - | TGTGCCAGCAGCCTAGGGACGGCCCAGGACTTC | CASSLGTAQDF
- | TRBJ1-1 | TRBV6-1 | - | TGTGCCAGCAGCCTAGGGGAACACACTGAAGCTTTCTTT | CASSLGEHTEAFF
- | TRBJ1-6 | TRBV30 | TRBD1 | TGTGCCTGGAGTTACAGGGGAGGGTCACCCCTCCACTTT | CAWSYRGGSPLHF
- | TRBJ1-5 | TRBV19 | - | TGTGCCAGTAGTATAGAAGAGGGGACGGAGCCCTGGCGCAATCAGCCCCAGCATTTT | CASSIEEGTEPWRNQPQHF
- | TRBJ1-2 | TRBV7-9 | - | TGTGCCAGCAGCTTTAATCGGCCGCGCAACTATGGCTACACCTTC | CASSFNRPRNYGYTF
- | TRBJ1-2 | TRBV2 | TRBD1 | TGTGCCAGCAGTACCAAACAGGGGCCCGGTGGCTACACCTTC | CASSTKQGPGGYTF
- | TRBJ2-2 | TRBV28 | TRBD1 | TGTGCCAGTAACGGCACCCCAGACAGGGGGAATGGCGGGGAGCTGTTTTTT | CASNGTPDRGNGGELFF
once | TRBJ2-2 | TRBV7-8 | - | TGTGCCAGCAGTCTGATAGGAGAGCTGTTTTTT | CASSLIGELFF
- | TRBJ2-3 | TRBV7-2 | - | TGTGCCAGCAGCTCGCATCGGGGAATGGATACGCAGTATTTT | CASSSHRGMDTQYF
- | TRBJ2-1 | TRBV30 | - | TGTGCCTGGAGTGTACAGGCGGGCTCCTACAATGAGCAGTTCTTC | CAWSVQAGSYNEQFF
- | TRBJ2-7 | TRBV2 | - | TGTGCCAGCAGTAGCCGGGTTCCCCCTTCGAGGGAGCAGTACTTC | CASSSRVPPSREQYF
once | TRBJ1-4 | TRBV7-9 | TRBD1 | TGTGCCAGCAGCTTAGGTGGCAGGGGGTCGGCGGGGAATGAAAAACTGTTTTTT | CASSLGGRGSAGNEKLFF
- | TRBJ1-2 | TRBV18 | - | TGTGCCAGCTCGGGTAATGATGGCTACACCTTC | CASSGNDGYTF
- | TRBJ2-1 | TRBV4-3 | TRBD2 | TGCGCCAGCAGCCAAGATTGGCTAGCGGGGGCCCTGAACAATGAGCAGTTCTTC | CASSQDWLAGALNNEQFF
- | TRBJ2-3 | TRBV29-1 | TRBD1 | TGCAGCGTGGGACAGGGTAAAGGAGATACGCAGTATTTT | CSVGQGKGDTQYF
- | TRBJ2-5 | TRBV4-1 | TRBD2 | TGCGCCAGCAGCCAAGGCCCCATGGGACTAGGTGGAGAGACCCAGTACTTC | CASSQGPMGLGGETQYF
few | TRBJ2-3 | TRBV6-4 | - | TGTGCCAGCAGTAGCGCTAGCACAGATACGCAGTATTTT | CASSSASTDTQYF
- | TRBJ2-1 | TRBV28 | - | TGTGCCACCAAAGGGTGGACTTCCTACAATGAGCAGTTCTTC | CATKGWTSYNEQFF
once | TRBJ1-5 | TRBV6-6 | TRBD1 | TGTGCCAGCAGTTACTCGGGACAGAACAATCAGCCCCAGCATTTT | CASSYSGQNNQPQHF
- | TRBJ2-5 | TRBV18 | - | TGTGCCAGCTCACCACCGACAGGGAGGGAGACCCAGTACTTC | CASSPPTGRETQYF
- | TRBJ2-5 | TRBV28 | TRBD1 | TGTGCCAGCAGTTTAGGGGACAGGGGGCAAGAGACCCAGTACTTC | CASSLGDRGQETQYF
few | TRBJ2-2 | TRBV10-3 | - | TGTGCCATCAAAGAGATTGGGGAGCTGTTTTTT | CAIKEIGELFF
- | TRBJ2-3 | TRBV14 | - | TGTGCCAGCAGCCGACCTCTAAGCGGCCCGCAGTATTTT | CASSRPLSGPQYF
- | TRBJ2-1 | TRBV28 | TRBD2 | TGTGCCAGCAGTTTAGAACTAGCGGGGGGGCCGGGGAATGAGCAGTTCTTC | CASSLELAGGPGNEQFF
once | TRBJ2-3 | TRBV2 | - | TGTGCCAGGCGGGAAAAACTCACAGATACGCAGTATTTT | CARREKLTDTQYF
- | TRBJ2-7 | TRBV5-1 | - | TGCGCCAGCAGCTTGGACAGGTCGGGGATCGCGAACGAGCAGTACTTC | CASSLDRSGIANEQYF
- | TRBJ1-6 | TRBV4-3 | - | TGCGCCAGCAGCCAAGATGGGGATTCACCCCTCCACTTT | CASSQDGDSPLHF
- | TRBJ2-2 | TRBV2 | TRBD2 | TGTGCCAGCAGTTGGGAATTAAGCGGGAGCAGCACCGGGGAGCTGTTTTTT | CASSWELSGSSTGELFF
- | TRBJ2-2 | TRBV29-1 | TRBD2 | TGCAGCGTTGCTAAAAGACTAGCGGGGGGCGGGGAGCTGTTTTTT | CSVAKRLAGGGELFF
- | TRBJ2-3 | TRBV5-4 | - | TGTGCCAGCAGCTTGGTGAATTGGGGCACAGATACGCAGTATTTT | CASSLVNWGTDTQYF
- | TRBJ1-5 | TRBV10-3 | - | TGTGCCATCAGTGATTCTCGGGGTAGCAATCAGCCCCAGCATTTT | CAISDSRGSNQPQHF
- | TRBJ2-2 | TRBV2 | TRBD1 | TGTGCCAGCAGCCGACAGGGAAACACCGGGGAGCTGTTTTTT | CASSRQGNTGELFF
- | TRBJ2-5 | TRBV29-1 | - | TGCAGCGTTTCCGACGGACAAGAGACCCAGTACTTC | CSVSDGQETQYF
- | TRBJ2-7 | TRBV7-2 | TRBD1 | TGTGCCAGCAGCTTAGACAGGGGTTCCTACGAGCAGTACTTC | CASSLDRGSYEQYF
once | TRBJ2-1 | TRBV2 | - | TGTGCCAGCAGTGTTACAGGGTACACTGAGCAGTTCTTC | CASSVTGYTEQFF
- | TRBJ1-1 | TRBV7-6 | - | TGTGCCAGCAGCCGCGGGGTGGGAAACACTGAAGCTTTCTTT | CASSRGVGNTEAFF
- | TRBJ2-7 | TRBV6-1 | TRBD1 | TGTGCCAGCAGCCTTTTCGGGACAGGGGGCTATGAGCAGTACTTC | CASSLFGTGGYEQYF
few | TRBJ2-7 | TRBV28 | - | TGTGCCAGCAGTTTCTCCGGGCTATACGAGCAGTACTTC | CASSFSGLYEQYF
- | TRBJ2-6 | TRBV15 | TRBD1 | TGTGCCACCAGCAGACCGGACAGGGCGAGCTCTGGGGCCAACGTCCTGACTTTC | CATSRPDRASSGANVLTF
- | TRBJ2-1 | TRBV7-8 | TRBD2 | TGTGCCAGCAGCGCAGGACTAGCGGGCTCCTACAATGAGCAGTTCTTC | CASSAGLAGSYNEQFF
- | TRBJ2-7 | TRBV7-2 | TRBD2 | TGTGCCAGCAGCTTAGAGACTAGCGGCTACGAGCAGTACTTC | CASSLETSGYEQYF
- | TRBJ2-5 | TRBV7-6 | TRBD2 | TGTGCCAGCAGCTTTTTAGTGGGACTAGCGGGGGGGTCTGAGACCCAGTACTTC | CASSFLVGLAGGSETQYF
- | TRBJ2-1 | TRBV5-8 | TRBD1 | TGTGCCGCCCATCAGGACAGGGGATTCTTC | CAAHQDRGFF
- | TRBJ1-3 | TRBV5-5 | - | TGTGCCAGCAGCCCGGCTGGAAACACCATATATTTT | CASSPAGNTIYF
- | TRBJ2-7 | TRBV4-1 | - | TGCGCCAGCCGCCGGGGGTACGAGCAGTACTTC | CASRRGYEQYF